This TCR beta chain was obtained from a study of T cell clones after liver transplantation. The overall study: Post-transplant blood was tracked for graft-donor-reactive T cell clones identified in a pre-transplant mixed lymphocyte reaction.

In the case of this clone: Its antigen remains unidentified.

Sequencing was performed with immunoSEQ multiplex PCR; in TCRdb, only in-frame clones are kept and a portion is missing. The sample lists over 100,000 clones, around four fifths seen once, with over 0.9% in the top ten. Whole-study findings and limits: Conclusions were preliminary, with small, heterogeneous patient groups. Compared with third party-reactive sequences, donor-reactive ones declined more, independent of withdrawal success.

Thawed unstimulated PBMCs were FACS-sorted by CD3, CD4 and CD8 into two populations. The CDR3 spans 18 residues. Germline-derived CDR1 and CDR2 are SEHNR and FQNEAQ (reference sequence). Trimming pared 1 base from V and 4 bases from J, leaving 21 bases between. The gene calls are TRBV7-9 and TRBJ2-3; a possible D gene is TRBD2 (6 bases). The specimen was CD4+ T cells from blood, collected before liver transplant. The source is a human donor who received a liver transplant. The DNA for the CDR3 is TGTGCCAGCAGCTTAGGCCGCGGGGCGGTAGGGAGGTCAGATACGCAGTATTTT. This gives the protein CASSLGRGAVGRSDTQYF.